The T cell receptor beta chain under discussion was sequenced for a study of a mutant IDH1 vaccine in newly diagnosed glioma. The table came from immunoSEQ multiplex PCR; TCRdb's copy has only in-frame clones and leaves some out. This sample carries tens of thousands of clones, 80% of them seen once, and the ten largest clones take over 4.5%. This clone was observed a handful of times. Antigen: not known. The sample's time point: week 11, during vaccination. One vaccine dose held 300 ug of mutant IDH1 20-mer peptide and came with topical imiquimod. Tumors from donors were new WHO grade 3 or 4 IDH1-mutant astrocytomas with ATRX loss. This CDR3 has 16 amino acids. Germline lookup yields CDR1 LNHDA and CDR2 SQIVND (reference sequence). The ends lost 2 bases at V and 1 base at J; junction bases unmatched: 4.

This TCR was recovered from a man aged 45-65 years with glioma. V gene TRBV19 combines with J gene TRBJ1-5; 8 nucleotides agree with TRBD1. The input for sequencing was PBMCs, taken from a glioma patient whose treatment included an IDH1 peptide vaccine. The CDR3 is CASSISRGRSNQPQHF. CDR3 bases: TGTGCCAGTAGTATATCCAGGGGGCGAAGCAATCAGCCCCAGCATTTT. Combining the CDR3 with reference TRBV19 and TRBJ1-5 gives the whole variable domain DGGITQSPKYLFRKEGQNVTLSCEQNLNHDAMYWYRQDPGQGLRLIYYSQIVNDFQKGDIAEGYSVSREKKESFPLTVTSAQKNPTAFYLCASSISRGRSNQPQHFGDGTRLSIL.